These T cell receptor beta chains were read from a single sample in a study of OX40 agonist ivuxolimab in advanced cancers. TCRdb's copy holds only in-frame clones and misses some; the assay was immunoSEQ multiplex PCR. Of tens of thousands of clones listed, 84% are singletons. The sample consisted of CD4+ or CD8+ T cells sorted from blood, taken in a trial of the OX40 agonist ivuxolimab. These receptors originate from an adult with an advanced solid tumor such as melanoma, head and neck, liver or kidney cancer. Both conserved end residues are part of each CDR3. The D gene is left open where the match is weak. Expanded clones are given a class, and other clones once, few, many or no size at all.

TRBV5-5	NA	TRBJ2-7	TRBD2	TGTGCCAGCAGCTTACCGGGGACTAATCGCCGCCCGTACTTC	CASSLPGTNRRPYF
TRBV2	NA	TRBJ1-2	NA	TGTGCCAGCAGTGTCTTCGGGTCCAGCGGCTACACCTTC	CASSVFGSSGYTF
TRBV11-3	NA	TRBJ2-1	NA	TGTGCCAGCAGCTACCGAGGAGCGGGCCGGGGGTCCTACAATGAGCAGTTCTTC	CASSYRGAGRGSYNEQFF
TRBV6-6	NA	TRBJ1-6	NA	TGTGCCAGCAGACCGGACAGCCCATATAATTCACCCCTCCACTTT	CASRPDSPYNSPLHF
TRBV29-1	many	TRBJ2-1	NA	TGCAGCGCCGACCCCATGGGCCATGACAATGAGCAGTTCTTC	CSADPMGHDNEQFF
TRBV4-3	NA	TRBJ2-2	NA	TGCGCCAGCGAGTGGACACTAAACACCGGGGAGCTGTTTTTT	CASEWTLNTGELFF
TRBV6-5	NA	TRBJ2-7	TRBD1	TGTGCCAGCAGTTACTCGATCGCAGGGGGCTACGAGCAGTACTTC	CASSYSIAGGYEQYF
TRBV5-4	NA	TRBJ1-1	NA	TGTGCCAGCAGCTTGTATGGGGTTGGTACTGAAGCTTTCTTT	CASSLYGVGTEAFF
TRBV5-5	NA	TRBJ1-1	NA	TGTGCCAGCAGCCAACTGACAGTAAACACTGAAGCTTTCTTT	CASSQLTVNTEAFF
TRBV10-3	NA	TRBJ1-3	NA	TGTGCCATCAGTCCTACGGGAGGAAACACCATATATTTT	CAISPTGGNTIYF
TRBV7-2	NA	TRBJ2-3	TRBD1	TGTGCCAGCAGCTTACGGACAGGGCTCACAGATACGCAGTATTTT	CASSLRTGLTDTQYF
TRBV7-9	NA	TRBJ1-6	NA	TGTGCCAGCAGCTCCTGGACGGGAAATTCACCCCTCCACTTT	CASSSWTGNSPLHF
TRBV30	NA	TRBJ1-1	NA	TGTGCCTGGAGTGGGGGGACCGTATCACGGCTAGCTTTCTTT	CAWSGGTVSRLAFF
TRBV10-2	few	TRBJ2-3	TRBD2	TGCGCCAGCAGTGTTCCGCTAGCGGGAGACACAGATACGCAGTATTTT	CASSVPLAGDTDTQYF
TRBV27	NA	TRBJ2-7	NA	TGTGCCAGCAGTAGACCGGGACTTAACTACGAGCAGTACTTC	CASSRPGLNYEQYF
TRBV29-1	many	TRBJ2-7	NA	TGCAGCGTTGTCCTTGGACAGCATATTAACGAGCAGTACTTC	CSVVLGQHINEQYF
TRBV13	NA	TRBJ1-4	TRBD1	TGTGCCAGCAGCACCTGGACAGGGAATCGCGAAAAACTGTTTTTT	CASSTWTGNREKLFF
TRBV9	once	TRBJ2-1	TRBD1	TGTGCCAGCAGCGTATTGGGACAGGTAAATGAGCAGTTCTTC	CASSVLGQVNEQFF
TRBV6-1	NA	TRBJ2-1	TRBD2	TGTGCCAGCAGTGCAATTAGCGGGAGGACTGGCAATGAGCAGTTCTTC	CASSAISGRTGNEQFF
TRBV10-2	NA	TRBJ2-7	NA	TGCGCCAGCAGTGAGTCTCCCAGGGGCCCCTACGAGCAGTACTTC	CASSESPRGPYEQYF
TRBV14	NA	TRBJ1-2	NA	TGTGCCAGCAGCCAAGGGAGGGGTGATGGCTACACCTTC	CASSQGRGDGYTF
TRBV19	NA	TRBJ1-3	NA	TGTGCCAGTATTCCCCCTTTAGGCGGACGGGGAAACACCATATATTTT	CASIPPLGGRGNTIYF
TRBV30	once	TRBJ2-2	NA	TGTGCCTGGAGTGTACCCGGGCGGCACACCGGGGAGCTGTTTTTT	CAWSVPGRHTGELFF
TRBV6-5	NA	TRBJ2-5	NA	TGTGCCAGCAGTTACGGAGAGACCCAGTACTTC	CASSYGETQYF
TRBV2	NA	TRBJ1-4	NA	TGTGCCAGCATGGGGGAAGGCGAAAAACTGTTTTTT	CASMGEGEKLFF
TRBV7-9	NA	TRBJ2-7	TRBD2	TGTGCCAGCAGCTTAGCGCTAAGGACTAGCGGTCCCTACGAGCAGTACTTC	CASSLALRTSGPYEQYF
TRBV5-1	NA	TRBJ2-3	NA	TGCGCCAGCAGCTTGTCTCGATCCGCAGATACGCAGTATTTT	CASSLSRSADTQYF
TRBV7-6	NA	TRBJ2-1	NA	TGTGCCAGCAGCTTACTCCCGGGAGCTCGGGAGCAGTTCTTC	CASSLLPGAREQFF
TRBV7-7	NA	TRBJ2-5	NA	TGTGCCAGCAGCCCCGGGACACTGTACCAAGAGACCCAGTACTTC	CASSPGTLYQETQYF
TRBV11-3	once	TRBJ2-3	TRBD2	TGTGCCAGCAGCTTAGAGTGGACTAGCGGGCGCACAGATACGCAGTATTTT	CASSLEWTSGRTDTQYF
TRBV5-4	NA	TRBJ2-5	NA	TGTGCCAGCAGCTTGAGGCGCCAGGCCCAAGAGACCCAGTACTTC	CASSLRRQAQETQYF
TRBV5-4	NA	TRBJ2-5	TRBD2	TGTGCCAGCAGCCCCTGGACTAGCGCGGAGACCCAGTACTTC	CASSPWTSAETQYF
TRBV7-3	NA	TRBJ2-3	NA	TGTGCCAGCAGTCGGACAGGCACAGATACGCAGTATTTT	CASSRTGTDTQYF
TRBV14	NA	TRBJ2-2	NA	TGTGCCAGCAGCCAAGAATCCGGGGAGCTGTTTTTT	CASSQESGELFF
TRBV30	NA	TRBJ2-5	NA	TGTGCCTGGAGCGCCAGTCGGGCCCAGTACTTC	CAWSASRAQYF
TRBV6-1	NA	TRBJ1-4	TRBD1	TGTGCCAGCAGTGTACGAAACAGGGGCCAAAATGAAAAACTGTTTTTT	CASSVRNRGQNEKLFF
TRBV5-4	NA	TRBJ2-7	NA	TGTGCCAGCAGCTTGGAGCGGGTACACGAGCAGTACTTC	CASSLERVHEQYF
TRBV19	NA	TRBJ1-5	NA	TGTGCCAGTAGTATAGTAGGAAGGGGTCGGATTCAGCCCCAGCATTTT	CASSIVGRGRIQPQHF
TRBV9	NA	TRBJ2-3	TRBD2	TGTGCCAGCAGAGGATTAGCGGGGGTCACAGATACGCAGTATTTT	CASRGLAGVTDTQYF
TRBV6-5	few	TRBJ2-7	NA	TGTGCCAGCAGTTATTCCGGTTCGTCGGACGAGCAGTACTTC	CASSYSGSSDEQYF
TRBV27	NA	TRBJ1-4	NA	TGTGCCAGCAGTTTATGGGGGGCAAAAAATGAAAAACTGTTTTTT	CASSLWGAKNEKLFF
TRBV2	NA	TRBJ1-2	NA	TGTGCCAGCAGTGAAGCGCTTCCACAGGGAAGTGGCTACACCTTC	CASSEALPQGSGYTF
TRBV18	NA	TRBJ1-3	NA	TGTGCCAGCTCACCACGGTACGGTAACACCATATATTTT	CASSPRYGNTIYF
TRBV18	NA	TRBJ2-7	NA	TGTGCCAGCTCCTACAATGGCAGCAGGTTGTTAGTTTCTTCGAACGAGCAGTACTTC	CASSYNGSRLLVSSNEQYF
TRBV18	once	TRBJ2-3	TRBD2	TGTGCCAGCTCATCCAGACTAGCGGGGGGAGATACGCAGTATTTT	CASSSRLAGGDTQYF
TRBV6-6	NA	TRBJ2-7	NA	TGTGCCAGCAGTTACTCCGAAGGGGGCGAGCAGTACTTC	CASSYSEGGEQYF
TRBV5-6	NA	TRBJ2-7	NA	TGTGCCAGCAGCTTACAGGGACCAACCTACGAGCAGTACTTC	CASSLQGPTYEQYF
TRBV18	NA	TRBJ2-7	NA	TGTGCCAGCTCACCGGGCGGGGTGAGCTCCTACGAGCAGTACTTC	CASSPGGVSSYEQYF
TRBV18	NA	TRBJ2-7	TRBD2	TGTGCCAGCTGCTCCGGGACTAGCGGGAGTATCGGGTACGAGCAGTACTTC	CASCSGTSGSIGYEQYF
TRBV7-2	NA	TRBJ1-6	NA	TGTGCCAGCAGCTTTTTGGGGCTCGGGGTGGGTTCACCCCTCCACTTT	CASSFLGLGVGSPLHF